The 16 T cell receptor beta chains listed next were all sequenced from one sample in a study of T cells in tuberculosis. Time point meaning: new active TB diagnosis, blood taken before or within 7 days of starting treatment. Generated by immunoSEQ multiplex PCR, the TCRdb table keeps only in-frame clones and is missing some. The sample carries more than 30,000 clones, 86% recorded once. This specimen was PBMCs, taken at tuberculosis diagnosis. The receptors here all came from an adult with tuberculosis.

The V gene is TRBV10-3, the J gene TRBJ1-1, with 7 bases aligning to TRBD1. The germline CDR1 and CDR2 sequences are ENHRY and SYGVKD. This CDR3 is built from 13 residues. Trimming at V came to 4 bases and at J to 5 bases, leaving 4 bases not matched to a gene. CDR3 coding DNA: TGTGCCATCAGTGGATTACAGGGGACTGAAGCTTTCTTT. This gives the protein CAISGLQGTEAFF.

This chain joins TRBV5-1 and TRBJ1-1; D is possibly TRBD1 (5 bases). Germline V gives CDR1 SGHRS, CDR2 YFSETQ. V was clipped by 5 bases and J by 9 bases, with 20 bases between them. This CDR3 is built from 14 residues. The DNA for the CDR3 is TGCGCCAGCAGTTTCGAGGGGAGGGGAGACCAAGCTTTCTTT. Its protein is CASSFEGRGDQAFF.

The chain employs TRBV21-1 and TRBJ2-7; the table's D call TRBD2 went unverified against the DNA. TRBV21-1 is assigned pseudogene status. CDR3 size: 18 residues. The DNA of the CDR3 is TGTGCCAGCAGCAAAGGACTAGCGGGAGGGCCTAGGACCTACGAGCAGTACTTC. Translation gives CASSKGLAGGPRTYEQYF.

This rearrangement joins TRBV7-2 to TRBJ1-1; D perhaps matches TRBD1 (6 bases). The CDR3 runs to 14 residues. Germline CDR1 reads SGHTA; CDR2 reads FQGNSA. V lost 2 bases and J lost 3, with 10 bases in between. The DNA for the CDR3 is TGTGCCAGCAGCTTAAAGGGGGATCACACTGAAGCTTTCTTT. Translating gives CASSLKGDHTEAFF.

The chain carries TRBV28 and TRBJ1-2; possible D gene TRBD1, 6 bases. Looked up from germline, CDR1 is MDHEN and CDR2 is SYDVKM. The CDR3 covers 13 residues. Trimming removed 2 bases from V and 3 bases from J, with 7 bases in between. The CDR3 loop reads CASSLAGDYGYTF. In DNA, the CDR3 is TGTGCCAGCAGTTTAGCAGGGGACTATGGCTACACCTTC.

The CDR3 bases are TGTGCCAGTAGTCCGGGACAGACCTACGAGCAGTACTTC. It translates to CASSPGQTYEQYF. This chain uses TRBV19 with TRBJ2-7, with 7 bases identical to TRBD1. Germline trimming cut 5 bases from V and 2 bases from J; bases unmatched to any gene: 3. Germline-derived CDR1 and CDR2 are LNHDA and SQIVND (reference sequence). The CDR3 runs 13 residues.

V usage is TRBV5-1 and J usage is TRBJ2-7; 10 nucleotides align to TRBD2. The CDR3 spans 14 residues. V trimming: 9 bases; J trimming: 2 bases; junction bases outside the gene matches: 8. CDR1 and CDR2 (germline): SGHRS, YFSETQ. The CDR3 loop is CANSTSGETYEQYF. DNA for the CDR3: TGCGCCAATTCCACTAGCGGGGAAACCTACGAGCAGTACTTC.

This chain's CDR3 is CASSPTGGSYNEQFF. CDR3 nucleotide sequence: TGTGCCAGTTCCCCGACAGGGGGCTCCTACAATGAGCAGTTCTTC. J is TRBJ2-1 and V is TRBV19; 9 bases are a match to TRBD1. Germline V lookup: CDR1 LNHDA, CDR2 SQIVND (reference sequence). CDR3 size: 15 residues. Trimming at V came to 8 bases and at J to 0 bases, leaving 5 bases not matched to a gene.

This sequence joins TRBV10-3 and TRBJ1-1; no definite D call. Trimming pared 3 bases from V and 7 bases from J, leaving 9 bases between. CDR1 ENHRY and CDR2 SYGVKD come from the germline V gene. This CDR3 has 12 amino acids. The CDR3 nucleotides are TGTGCCATCAGTGAATCCCAGGTTGAAGCTTTCTTT. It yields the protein CAISESQVEAFF.

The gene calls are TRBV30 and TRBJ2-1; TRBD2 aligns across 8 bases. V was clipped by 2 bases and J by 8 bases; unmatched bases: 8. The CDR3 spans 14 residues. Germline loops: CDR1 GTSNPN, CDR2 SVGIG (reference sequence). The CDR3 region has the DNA TGTGCCTGGAGTTCGGGCTTCGGGAGGGATGAGCAGTTCTTC. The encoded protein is CAWSSGFGRDEQFF.

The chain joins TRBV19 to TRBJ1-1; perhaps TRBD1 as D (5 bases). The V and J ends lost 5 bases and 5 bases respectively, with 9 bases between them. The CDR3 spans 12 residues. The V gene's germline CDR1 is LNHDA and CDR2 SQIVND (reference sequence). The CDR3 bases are TGTGCCAGTAGTGCCCCAGGGACTGAAGCTTTCTTT. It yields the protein CASSAPGTEAFF.

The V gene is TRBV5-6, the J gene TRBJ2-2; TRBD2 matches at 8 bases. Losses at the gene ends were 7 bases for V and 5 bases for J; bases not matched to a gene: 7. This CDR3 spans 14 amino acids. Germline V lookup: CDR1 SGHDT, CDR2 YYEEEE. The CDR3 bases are TGTGCCAGCCGCGAGCGGGAGAAAACCGGGGAGCTGTTTTTT. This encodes CASREREKTGELFF. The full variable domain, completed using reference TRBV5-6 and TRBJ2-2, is DAGVTQSPTHLIKTRGQQVTLRCSPKSGHDTVSWYQQALGQGPQFIFQYYEEEERQRGNFPDRFSGHQFPNYSSELNVNALLLGDSALYLCASREREKTGELFFGEGSRLTVL.

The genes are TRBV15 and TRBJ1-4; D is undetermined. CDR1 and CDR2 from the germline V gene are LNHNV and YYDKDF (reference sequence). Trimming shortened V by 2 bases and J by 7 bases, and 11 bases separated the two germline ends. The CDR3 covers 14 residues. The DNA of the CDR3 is TGTGCCACCAGCAGATTTGGCAGCGCTGAAAAACTGTTTTTT. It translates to CATSRFGSAEKLFF.

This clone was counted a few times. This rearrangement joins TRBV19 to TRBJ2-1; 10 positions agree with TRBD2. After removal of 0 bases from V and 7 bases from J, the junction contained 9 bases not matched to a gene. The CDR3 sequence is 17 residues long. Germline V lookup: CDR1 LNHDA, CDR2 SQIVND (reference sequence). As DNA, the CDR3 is TGTGCCAGTAGTATAGATAACAGCGGGGGGGCAAAGAATGAGCAGTTCTTC. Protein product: CASSIDNSGGAKNEQFF.

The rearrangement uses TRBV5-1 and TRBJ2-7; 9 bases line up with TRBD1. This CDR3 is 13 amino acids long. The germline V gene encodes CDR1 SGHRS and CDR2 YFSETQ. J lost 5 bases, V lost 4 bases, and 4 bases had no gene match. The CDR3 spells CASSHTGGNEQYF. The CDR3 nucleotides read TGCGCCAGCAGCCACACAGGGGGCAACGAGCAGTACTTC.

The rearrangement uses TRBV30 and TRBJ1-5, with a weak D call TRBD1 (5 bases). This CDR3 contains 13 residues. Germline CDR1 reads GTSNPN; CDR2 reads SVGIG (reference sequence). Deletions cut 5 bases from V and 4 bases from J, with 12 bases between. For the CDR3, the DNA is TGTGCCTGGGCAGGGAAGGGGAATCAGCCCCAGCATTTT. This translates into CAWAGKGNQPQHF.